The clone carrying this T cell receptor beta chain has more than one count but fewer than ten. No antigen is known for it. The sample belongs to a study of radiotherapy plus CTLA-4 blockade in lung cancer. For the study at large: Patients showed objective responses in about 20% of cases and disease control in roughly 34%.

Focal radiation was given together with CTLA-4 blockade (ipilimumab) to patients with chemo-refractory metastatic non-small-cell lung cancer. Study conclusions and caveats: It was early blood T cell clone dynamics, with interferon-beta, that reportedly best predicted response. Researchers report tumor-derived TCR clones expanding in blood after radiotherapy plus ipilimumab.

Clones were read by immunoSEQ multiplex PCR, and TCRdb kept only the in-frame ones, dropping some. The table lists fewer than 95,000 clones, 83% of them singletons. CDR1 and CDR2 from the germline V gene are WSHSY and SAAADI. The length of the CDR3 is 14 residues. After removal of 6 bases from V and 6 bases from J, the junction contained 7 bases not matched to a gene. The chain carries TRBV10-2 and TRBJ2-2; 7 bases line up with TRBD1. The source is a human donor with non-small cell lung cancer who had stable disease on radiotherapy plus ipilimumab. Sample: peripheral blood, taken from a patient treated with radiotherapy plus ipilimumab. This CDR3 reads CASSPTGMSGELFF. In nucleotides, the CDR3 is TGCGCCAGCAGCCCGACAGGGATGTCCGGGGAGCTGTTTTTT.